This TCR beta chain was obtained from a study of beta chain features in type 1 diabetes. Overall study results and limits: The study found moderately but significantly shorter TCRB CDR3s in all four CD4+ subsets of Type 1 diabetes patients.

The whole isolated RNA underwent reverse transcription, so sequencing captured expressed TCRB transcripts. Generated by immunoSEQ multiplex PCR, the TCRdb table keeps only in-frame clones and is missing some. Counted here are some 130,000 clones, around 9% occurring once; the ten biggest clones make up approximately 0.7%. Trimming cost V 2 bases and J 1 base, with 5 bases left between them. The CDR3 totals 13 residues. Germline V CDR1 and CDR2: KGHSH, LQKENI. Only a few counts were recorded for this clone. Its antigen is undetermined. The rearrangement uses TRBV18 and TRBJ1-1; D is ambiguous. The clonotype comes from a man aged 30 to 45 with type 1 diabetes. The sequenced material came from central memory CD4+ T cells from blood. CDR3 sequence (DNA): TGTGCCAGCTCACCATCCGGGAACACTGAAGCTTTCTTT. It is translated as CASSPSGNTEAFF.